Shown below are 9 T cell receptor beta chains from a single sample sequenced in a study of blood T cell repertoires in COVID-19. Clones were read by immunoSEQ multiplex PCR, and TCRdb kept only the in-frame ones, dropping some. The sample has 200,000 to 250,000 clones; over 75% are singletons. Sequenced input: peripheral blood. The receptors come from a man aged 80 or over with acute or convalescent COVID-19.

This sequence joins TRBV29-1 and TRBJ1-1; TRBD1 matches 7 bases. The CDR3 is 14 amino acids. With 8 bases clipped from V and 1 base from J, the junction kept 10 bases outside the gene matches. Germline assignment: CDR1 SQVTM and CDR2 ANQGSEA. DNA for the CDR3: TGCAGCTCCCTCATGGGGACAGCGAACACTGAAGCTTTCTTT. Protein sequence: CSSLMGTANTEAFF.

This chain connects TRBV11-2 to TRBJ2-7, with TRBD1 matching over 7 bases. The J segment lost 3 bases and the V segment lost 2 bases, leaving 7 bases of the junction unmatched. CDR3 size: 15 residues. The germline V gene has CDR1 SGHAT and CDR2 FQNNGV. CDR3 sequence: CASSLRPDRSYEQYF. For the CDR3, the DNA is TGTGCCAGCAGCTTAAGGCCGGACAGGAGCTACGAGCAGTACTTC.

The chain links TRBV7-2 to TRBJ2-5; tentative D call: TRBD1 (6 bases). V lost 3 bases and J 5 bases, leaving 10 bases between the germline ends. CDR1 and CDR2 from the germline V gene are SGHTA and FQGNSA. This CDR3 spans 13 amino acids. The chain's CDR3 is CASSFTGFETQYF. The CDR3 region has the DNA TGTGCCAGCAGCTTCACAGGGTTCGAGACCCAGTACTTC.

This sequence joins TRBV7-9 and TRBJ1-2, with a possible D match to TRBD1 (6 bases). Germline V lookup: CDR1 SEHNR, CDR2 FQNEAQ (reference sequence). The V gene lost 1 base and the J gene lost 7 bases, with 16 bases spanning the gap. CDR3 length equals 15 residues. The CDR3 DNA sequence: TGTGCCAGCAGCTTAGGAGTTGGAGTGGGGGCTGGCTACACCTTC. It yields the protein CASSLGVGVGAGYTF.

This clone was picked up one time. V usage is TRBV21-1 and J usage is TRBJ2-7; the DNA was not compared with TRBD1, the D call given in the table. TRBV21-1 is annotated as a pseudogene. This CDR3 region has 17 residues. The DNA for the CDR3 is TGTGCCAGCAGCAAAGGGGTCCTCCGGGACAGGAACTACGAGCAGTACGTC. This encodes CASSKGVLRDRNYEQYV.

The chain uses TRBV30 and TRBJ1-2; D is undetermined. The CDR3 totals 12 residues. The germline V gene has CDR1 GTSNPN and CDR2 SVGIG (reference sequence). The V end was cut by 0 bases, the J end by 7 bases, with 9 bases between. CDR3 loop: CAWSVAAGGYTF. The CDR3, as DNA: TGTGCCTGGAGTGTAGCGGCGGGTGGCTACACCTTC.

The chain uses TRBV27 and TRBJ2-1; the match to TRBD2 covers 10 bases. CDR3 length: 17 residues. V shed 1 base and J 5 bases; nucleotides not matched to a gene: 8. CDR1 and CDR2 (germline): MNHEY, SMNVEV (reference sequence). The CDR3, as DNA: TGTGCCAGCAGTTTATTTGCCCTAGCGGGAGCCCACAATGAGCAGTTCTTC. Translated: CASSLFALAGAHNEQFF.

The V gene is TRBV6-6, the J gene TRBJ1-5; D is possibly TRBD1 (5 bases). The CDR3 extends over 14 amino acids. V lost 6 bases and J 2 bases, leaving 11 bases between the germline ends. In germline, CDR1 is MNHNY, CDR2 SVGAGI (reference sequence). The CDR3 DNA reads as TGTGCCAGCAGGAATGGGGGGGGCAATCAGCCCCAGCATTTT. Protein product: CASRNGGGNQPQHF.

CDR3 in DNA: TGTGCCAGCATGAAGCAGGGGGCAACTAATGAAAAACTGTTTTTT. Amino acid sequence: CASMKQGATNEKLFF. The chain recombines TRBV2 with TRBJ1-4; 7 bases match TRBD1. V lost 7 bases to trimming and J lost 0 bases; unmatched junction nucleotides: 5. The CDR3 runs to 15 residues. Per the germline V gene, CDR1 is SNHLY and CDR2 is FYNNEI.